This T cell receptor beta chain was sequenced in a study of T cell responses to AZD1222 COVID-19 vaccine. The assay was immunoSEQ multiplex PCR, and TCRdb's table has in-frame clones only and misses some. The data show approximately 140,000 clones, about nine tenths seen once. Points on this clone: Its antigen is undetermined.

After removal of 10 bases from V and 2 bases from J, the junction contained 10 bases not matched to a gene. The CDR3 runs 15 residues. Germline V lookup: CDR1 ENHRY, CDR2 SYGVKD. The study, taken as a whole, reports: Seropositive status at baseline applied to only a handful of AZD1222 recipients. As reported, nearly half of all spike-specific TCRs target variant regions that are unmutated.

This clonotype was sampled from an adult in good health. The rearrangement links TRBV10-3 to TRBJ2-5, with TRBD1 matching over 10 bases. The sequenced sample was peripheral blood, obtained on day 0 of AZD1222 vaccination. The CDR3 loop is CATRQDRGLQETQYF. In DNA, the CDR3 is TGTGCCACCAGGCAGGACAGGGGGTTACAAGAGACCCAGTACTTC.